This passage covers 20 T cell receptor beta chains from one sample sequenced in a study of graft-versus-host responses after intestinal transplantation (dated by TCRdb to the early 2020s). Receptors were amplified or captured by the immunoSEQ multiplex PCR assay. This immuneACCESS table, as held by TCRdb, lists in-frame sequences with V and J called but not all clones. Of the missing ones, under half trace to an unresolved V gene in checked studies; the others have no known cause. The sample table holds about 47,000 clones, of which roughly 91% were seen once. About 5.5% of the sample belongs to the ten largest clones. Sequences were derived from PBMCs, sampled around 800 days after a first intestinal transplant, on the day of a second. The source is a human patient who received an intestinal transplant, so some T cells may come from the graft donor.

V gene TRBV6-5 combines with J gene TRBJ2-7, with unresolved D. The CDR3 length is 12 residues. Trimming stripped 3 bases from V and 7 bases from J, with 10 bases between. Germline CDR1 MNHEY, CDR2 SVGAGI. CDR3 residues: CASSYRTGEQYF. CDR3 in DNA: TGTGCCAGCAGTTATCGAACGGGTGAGCAGTACTTC.

This clone was seen once. The chain carries TRBV4-1 and TRBJ2-6; 7 nucleotides match TRBD1. Trimming cost V 4 bases and J 0 bases; bases outside gene matches: 3. CDR1 is MGHRA and CDR2 is YSYEKL in the germline V gene. The CDR3 sequence is 16 residues long. The CDR3 DNA reads as TGCGCCAGCAGCCTCGGACAGGTCTCTGGGGCCAACGTCCTGACTTTC. Amino acids: CASSLGQVSGANVLTF.

The chain recombines TRBV5-4 with TRBJ2-1; D might be TRBD1 or TRBD2, each matching 5 bases. The CDR3 is 12 residues long. The germline V and J ends were trimmed by 4 bases and 10 bases, with 12 bases remaining between them. Looked up from germline, CDR1 is SGHNT and CDR2 is YYREEE (reference sequence). CDR3 protein: CASSERRDEQFF. In DNA, the CDR3 is TGTGCCAGCAGCGAAAGACGGGACGAGCAGTTCTTC.

The rearrangement uses TRBV5-4 and TRBJ1-1; 7 bases agree with TRBD1. Germline CDR1 and CDR2: SGHNT and YYREEE (reference sequence). The CDR3 has 13 residues. Unmatched junction bases numbered 7, after V lost 0 bases and J lost 11 bases. The CDR3 here is CASSLARDSGAFF. CDR3 sequence (DNA): TGTGCCAGCAGCTTGGCCCGGGACAGTGGCGCTTTCTTT.

The V and J genes are TRBV10-3 and TRBJ1-6, with D possibly TRBD1 on 5 matching bases. With 4 bases removed from V and 10 bases from J, the gap between germline ends came to 11 bases. Germline CDR1 and CDR2: ENHRY and SYGVKD. The CDR3 has 13 residues. The CDR3: CAISGGPGSPLHF. CDR3 coding DNA: TGTGCCATCAGTGGGGGCCCCGGGTCACCCCTCCACTTT.

As for this clone: The junction shows a germline mismatch at one end, possibly a read error. This sample includes further DNA sequences coding for the same CDR3. This chain uses TRBV4-2 with TRBJ1-1; D is uncertain. CDR1 LGHNA and CDR2 YNFKEQ come from the germline V gene. The CDR3 loop spans 14 amino acids. CDR3 coding DNA: TGTGCCAGCAGCCAAGAAGGGCAAGACACTGAAGCCTTCTTT. Its protein product is CASSQEGQDTEAFF.

The rearrangement uses TRBV28 and TRBJ1-2, with a weak D call TRBD1 (6 bases). V gave up 8 bases and J gave up 5 bases, with 18 bases separating them. The CDR3 is 14 residues long. In germline, CDR1 is MDHEN, CDR2 SYDVKM. In nucleotides, the CDR3 is TGTGCCAGCTGGATTGGGGGCAGCCTTTATGGCTACACCTTC. Translated, it gives CASWIGGSLYGYTF.

This clone was recorded only once. V is TRBV6-5 and J is TRBJ1-4; D gene uncertain. This CDR3 region has 13 residues. Trimming pared 5 bases from V and 8 bases from J, leaving 12 bases between. Looked up from germline, CDR1 is MNHEY and CDR2 is SVGAGI. The CDR3 nucleotides read TGTGCCAGCAGTCGGCAGGAGTGGGAAAAACTGTTTTTT. Its translation is CASSRQEWEKLFF.

The chain joins TRBV5-1 to TRBJ2-7, with D perhaps TRBD1 or TRBD2 (5 bases each). V was pared by 1 base and J by 5 bases, with 16 bases between. The CDR3 totals 15 residues. CDR1 is SGHRS and CDR2 is YFSETQ in the germline V gene. The CDR3 here is CASSLLGEGIHEQYF. The CDR3 nucleotides are TGCGCCAGCAGCTTGTTGGGAGAGGGGATCCACGAGCAGTACTTC.

J is TRBJ1-3 and V is TRBV9; 7 nucleotides match TRBD1. Trimming cost V 0 bases and J 0 bases; bases outside gene matches: 9. Per germline, CDR1 SGDLS and CDR2 YYNGEE. This CDR3 has 18 amino acids. Written as DNA, the CDR3 is TGTGCCAGCAGCGTAGAGGGGCAGGGGGGTTTCTCTGGAAACACCATATATTTT. This gives the protein CASSVEGQGGFSGNTIYF.

This clone came up once. This sequence joins TRBV29-1 and TRBJ1-1; no clear D. The CDR3 loop spans 10 amino acids. Trimming took off 4 bases at V and 5 bases at J, with 5 bases between the two ends. From germline, CDR1 is SQVTM and CDR2 ANQGSEA. CDR3 protein: CSVVDTEAFF. DNA of the CDR3: TGCAGCGTTGTAGATACTGAAGCTTTCTTT.

The rearrangement joins TRBV13 to TRBJ2-1, with D possibly matching TRBD2 (5 bases). There are 13 residues in the CDR3. The germline V and J ends were trimmed by 5 bases and 7 bases, with 12 bases remaining between them. Germline lookup yields CDR1 PRHDT and CDR2 FYEKMQ (reference sequence). Written as DNA, the CDR3 is TGTGCCAGCAGCCCTCGACCGGGGAATGAGCAGTTCTTC. This gives the protein CASSPRPGNEQFF.

This sequence joins TRBV6-6 and TRBJ1-5; TRBD1 matches 7 bases. V was clipped by 8 bases and J by 0 bases; unmatched bases: 10. Germline values: CDR1 MNHNY, CDR2 SVGAGI (reference sequence). This CDR3 contains 16 residues. The chain's CDR3 is CASVGGRAYSNQPQHF. Here the CDR3 DNA reads TGTGCCAGCGTAGGGGGCAGGGCCTATAGCAATCAGCCCCAGCATTTT.

V usage is TRBV9 and J usage is TRBJ2-7; 13 bases agree with TRBD2. This CDR3 is built from 16 residues. V trimming: 6 bases; J trimming: 2 bases; junction bases outside the gene matches: 8. Per the germline V gene, CDR1 is SGDLS and CDR2 is YYNGEE. CDR3 residues: CASNPTGTSGTYEQYF. CDR3 DNA sequence: TGTGCCAGCAACCCGACCGGGACTAGCGGGACCTACGAGCAGTACTTC. Based on the CDR3 plus reference TRBV9 and TRBJ2-7, the full variable domain is DSGVTQTPKHLITATGQRVTLRCSPRSGDLSVYWYQQSLDQGLQFLIQYYNGEERAKGNILERFSAQQFPDLHSELNLSSLELGDSALYFCASNPTGTSGTYEQYFGPGTRLTVT.

The chain couples TRBV27 to TRBJ2-7, with a possible D match to TRBD2 (6 bases). V lost 7 bases to trimming and J lost 2 bases, with 18 bases between them. This CDR3 is built from 15 residues. Germline V gives CDR1 MNHEY, CDR2 SMNVEV (reference sequence). DNA for the CDR3: TGTGCCAGCACCCAGTTGAGCGGGCGGACCTACGAGCAGTACTTC. Protein sequence: CASTQLSGRTYEQYF.

J is TRBJ1-4 and V is TRBV5-1, with D perhaps TRBD1 (5 bases). Per germline, CDR1 SGHRS and CDR2 YFSETQ. The CDR3 runs 18 residues. Trimming pared 0 bases from V and 0 bases from J, leaving 15 bases between. The CDR3 protein is CASSLDAGPRATNEKLFF. The CDR3 bases are TGCGCCAGCAGCTTGGACGCAGGACCCAGGGCAACTAATGAAAAACTGTTTTTT.

This clone was found once. This rearrangement joins TRBV5-4 to TRBJ1-4, with 8 positions matching TRBD1. CDR1 and CDR2 (germline): SGHNT, YYREEE (reference sequence). The junction had 11 bases not matched to a gene; V was cut back by 4 bases and J by 3 bases. There are 17 residues in the CDR3. CDR3 protein: CASSRTGTGRSNEKLFF. Written as DNA, the CDR3 is TGTGCCAGCAGCAGGACCGGGACAGGTCGGTCTAATGAAAAACTGTTTTTT.

The chain links TRBV5-1 to TRBJ2-1, with a possible D match to TRBD1 (5 bases). V lost 4 bases, J lost 0 bases, and 11 bases lay in between. The CDR3 is 15 residues long. CDR1 is SGHRS, CDR2 YFSETQ, per germline. CDR3 residues: CASSPAGASYNEQFF. DNA for the CDR3: TGCGCCAGCAGCCCCGCTGGGGCCTCCTACAATGAGCAGTTCTTC. Full variable domain (missing parts from reference TRBV5-1 and TRBJ2-1): KAGVTQTPRYLIKTRGQQVTLSCSPISGHRSVSWYQQTPGQGLQFLFEYFSETQRNKGNFPGRFSGRQFSNSRSEMNVSTLELGDSALYLCASSPAGASYNEQFFGPGTRLTVL.

DNA of the CDR3: TGTGCCAGTAGTATCAGGGGGGGGCTTCGGACCCAGTACTTC. Translation gives CASSIRGGLRTQYF. The chain combines TRBV19 with TRBJ2-5, with D perhaps TRBD1 or TRBD2 (7 bases each). The V end lost 3 bases, the J end lost 7 bases, and 15 bases lay between the germline ends. CDR3 length: 14 residues. Germline V gives CDR1 LNHDA, CDR2 SQIVND (reference sequence). Full variable domain (outside the CDR3, taken from reference TRBV19 and TRBJ2-5): DGGITQSPKYLFRKEGQNVTLSCEQNLNHDAMYWYRQDPGQGLRLIYYSQIVNDFQKGDIAEGYSVSREKKESFPLTVTSAQKNPTAFYLCASSIRGGLRTQYFGPGTRLLVL.

CDR3 bases: TGTGCCAGCAGTTTAATTGGGACAAGGACCTATGGCTACACCTTC. Translating gives CASSLIGTRTYGYTF. The J gene is TRBJ1-2, the V gene TRBV27; D is possibly TRBD1 (6 bases). The germline V gene encodes CDR1 MNHEY and CDR2 SMNVEV (reference sequence). The ends were cut back, 2 bases at V and 4 bases at J, with 14 bases in the middle. CDR3 length: 15 residues.